One and the same sample provided the 17 T cell receptor beta chains below, sequenced in a study of cytomegalovirus exposure and HLA in healthy donors. Both 60 Vbeta primers and 13 Jbeta primers went into the PCR. Sequencing used immunoSEQ multiplex PCR; TCRdb keeps in-frame clones, though not all of them. The profile covers under 130,000 clones, with roughly 78% appearing a single time and approximately 3% taken by the ten largest. Input material: PBMCs. The receptors were sampled from a middle-aged woman in good health and CMV-seronegative.

V usage is TRBV5-6 and J usage is TRBJ2-7; 7 bases fit TRBD2. Germline values: CDR1 SGHDT, CDR2 YYEEEE. The CDR3 is 15 amino acids. After removal of 2 bases from V and 1 base from J, the junction contained 6 bases not matched to a gene. CDR3 DNA sequence: TGTGCCAGCAGCTTAGGGCGGGGGTCTTCCTACGAGCAGTACTTC. Its protein is CASSLGRGSSYEQYF.

This chain connects TRBV5-1 to TRBJ2-7; weak D call: TRBD1 (6 bases). Deletions cut 3 bases from V and 4 bases from J, with 14 bases between. Germline loops: CDR1 SGHRS, CDR2 YFSETQ. The CDR3 extends over 14 amino acids. The CDR3 DNA sequence: TGCGCCAGCAGCTACAGGACAGATTCATACGAGCAGTACTTC. Its translation: CASSYRTDSYEQYF.

This clone occurred once. The rearrangement uses TRBV5-1 and TRBJ2-5, with 11 bases matching TRBD2. Trimming cost V 3 bases and J 6 bases; bases outside gene matches: 4. The germline V gene has CDR1 SGHRS and CDR2 YFSETQ. CDR3 length equals 14 residues. CDR3 residues: CASSSLAGVKTQYF. In nucleotides, the CDR3 is TGCGCCAGCAGCTCACTAGCGGGGGTTAAGACCCAGTACTTC.

This chain links TRBV29-1 with TRBJ2-5; D is unclear. Trimming stripped 4 bases from V and 1 base from J, with 10 bases between. CDR1 is SQVTM, CDR2 ANQGSEA, per germline. This CDR3 region has 13 residues. CDR3 residues: CSVANSLQETQYF. CDR3 in DNA: TGCAGCGTTGCCAACAGTCTCCAAGAGACCCAGTACTTC.

The chain has TRBV2 and TRBJ1-2; no clear D gene. This CDR3 region has 11 residues. The germline V gene encodes CDR1 SNHLY and CDR2 FYNNEI. The V end was cut by 6 bases, the J end by 8 bases, with 10 bases between. The CDR3 DNA follows: TGTGCCAGCAGCATCTCTGCGGGCTACACCTTC. It specifies CASSISAGYTF. The full variable domain, rest sourced from reference TRBV2 and TRBJ1-2, is EPEVTQTPSHQVTQMGQEVILRCVPISNHLYFYWYRQILGQKVEFLVSFYNNEISEKSEIFDDQFSVERPDGSNFTLKIRSTKLEDSAMYFCASSISAGYTFGSGTRLTVV.

The chain uses TRBV6-6 and TRBJ2-5, with a weak D call TRBD2 (7 bases). The ends were cut back, 5 bases at V and 5 bases at J, with 15 bases in the middle. CDR1 is MNHNY, CDR2 SVGAGI, per germline (reference sequence). The CDR3 extends over 14 amino acids. The chain's CDR3 is CASSLVGGGETQYF. DNA of the CDR3: TGTGCCAGCAGTCTCGTGGGAGGGGGGGAGACCCAGTACTTC.

V usage is TRBV19 and J usage is TRBJ1-5, with TRBD1 as a possible D gene (5 bases). The CDR3 is 14 amino acids. Trimming took 1 base from V and 4 from J, leaving 8 bases between them. Germline-derived CDR1 and CDR2 are LNHDA and SQIVND (reference sequence). The CDR3 bases are TGTGCCAGTAGTATAGGACAGCCTAATCAGCCCCAGCATTTT. It is translated as CASSIGQPNQPQHF.

The chain employs TRBV7-9 and TRBJ1-1; no firm D call. V shed 0 bases and J shed 6 bases, with 5 bases lying between them. The germline V gene encodes CDR1 SEHNR and CDR2 FQNEAQ (reference sequence). This CDR3 is built from 12 residues. The CDR3 spells CASSLAVSEAFF. CDR3 coding DNA: TGTGCCAGCAGCTTAGCCGTCTCTGAAGCTTTCTTT.

J is TRBJ2-7 and V is TRBV28, with D possibly being TRBD1 (6 bases). Between the trimmed V and J ends, which lost 5 bases and 2 bases, there was a span of 10 bases. Germline V gives CDR1 MDHEN, CDR2 SYDVKM. The CDR3 extends over 13 amino acids. The CDR3 is CASSATGPYEQYF. The CDR3 nucleotides read TGTGCCAGCAGTGCGACAGGCCCCTACGAGCAGTACTTC.

V is TRBV7-6 and J is TRBJ2-7; D is undetermined. Germline-derived CDR1 and CDR2 are SGHVS and FNYEAQ. The V and J ends lost 3 bases and 3 bases respectively, with 9 bases between them. The CDR3 runs to 13 residues. For the CDR3, the DNA is TGTGCCAGCAGCTTGAGGAACGACTACGAGCAGTACTTC. Its translation: CASSLRNDYEQYF. The full variable domain, its missing parts supplied by reference TRBV7-6 and TRBJ2-7, is GAGVSQSPRYKVTKRGQDVALRCDPISGHVSLYWYRQALGQGPEFLTYFNYEAQQDKSGLPNDRFSAERPEGSISTLTIQRTEQRDSAMYRCASSLRNDYEQYFGPGTRLTVT.

This chain links TRBV10-1 with TRBJ1-6; 9 bases line up with TRBD1. CDR3 length: 17 amino acids. Germline V gene sequence: CDR1 WNHNN, CDR2 SYGVQD (reference sequence). V gave up 2 bases and J gave up 5 bases; unmatched junction bases: 7. The chain's CDR3 is CASSETSGQGDNSPLHF. DNA of the CDR3: TGCGCCAGCAGTGAGACGTCGGGACAGGGTGATAATTCACCCCTCCACTTT.

The CDR3: CASSINRGTGNTIYF. CDR3 DNA sequence: TGTGCCAGTAGTATCAACAGGGGGACTGGAAACACCATATATTTT. This sequence joins TRBV19 and TRBJ1-3; 8 positions agree with TRBD1. Germline V gene data show CDR1 as LNHDA and CDR2 as SQIVND (reference sequence). With V trimmed by 3 bases and J by 2 bases, 3 bases remained unmatched. CDR3 size: 15 residues.

The chain has TRBV19 and TRBJ2-2, with 9 bases aligning to TRBD1. Per the germline V gene, CDR1 is LNHDA and CDR2 is SQIVND (reference sequence). This CDR3 region has 12 residues. V gave up 8 bases and J gave up 6 bases; unmatched junction bases: 1. CDR3 in DNA: TGTGCCAGTGACAGGGGGGCCGGGGAGCTGTTTTTT. This sequence encodes CASDRGAGELFF. The entire variable domain, with the rest obtained from reference TRBV19 and TRBJ2-2, is as follows: DGGITQSPKYLFRKEGQNVTLSCEQNLNHDAMYWYRQDPGQGLRLIYYSQIVNDFQKGDIAEGYSVSREKKESFPLTVTSAQKNPTAFYLCASDRGAGELFFGEGSRLTVL.

This clone has only a few counts. V is TRBV30 and J is TRBJ1-5; no clear D. Germline V gene sequence: CDR1 GTSNPN, CDR2 SVGIG (reference sequence). The CDR3 is 15 residues long. Trimming pared 2 bases from V and 6 bases from J, leaving 17 bases between. The CDR3 DNA is TGTGCCTGGAGTTCGGCAGTAGGTCTAGGTCAGCCCCAGCATTTT. This encodes CAWSSAVGLGQPQHF.

This clone was picked up a small number of times. V is TRBV7-7 and J is TRBJ2-1; D perhaps matches TRBD2 (5 bases). Germline V CDR1 and CDR2: SSHAT, FNYEAQ (reference sequence). Trimming stripped 1 base from V and 3 bases from J, with 10 bases between. CDR3 length: 15 residues. The CDR3 coding sequence is TGTGCCAGCAGCTTAGTGCTGGGGAGCTACAATGAGCAGTTCTTC. Its translation is CASSLVLGSYNEQFF.

The chain uses TRBV6-6 and TRBJ1-1, with no clear D. This CDR3 is 13 amino acids long. The germline gives CDR1 MNHNY, CDR2 SVGAGI (reference sequence). V was shortened by 0 bases and J by 3 bases, with 5 bases between the two germline ends. CDR3: CASSYSRDTEAFF. CDR3 coding DNA: TGTGCCAGCAGTTACTCGAGGGACACTGAAGCTTTCTTT.

V is TRBV7-6 and J is TRBJ2-2; 8 bases align to TRBD2. The CDR3 loop spans 15 amino acids. The V and J ends lost 2 bases and 6 bases, in that order; junction bases with no gene match: 5. Per germline, CDR1 SGHVS and CDR2 FNYEAQ. The CDR3 region has the DNA TGTGCCAGCAGCTTAACTAGCGGAGGCCCCGGGGAGCTGTTTTTT. Encoded protein: CASSLTSGGPGELFF.